The rows below give T cell receptor beta chains drawn from one sample of a study of T cell changes during pregnancy in multiple sclerosis. TCRdb's table, derived via immunoSEQ multiplex PCR, lists solely in-frame clones and lacks some. The data contain some 80,000 clones, nearly 95% of them singletons. This sample comprised peripheral blood, obtained in the second trimester of pregnancy. The receptors were sampled from a female donor with multiple sclerosis, enrolled in a pregnancy study. The CDR3 runs from the conserved cysteine through the conserved F or W. D genes are given only for firm matches. The size entry is marked missing in some rows and otherwise reads once, few, many or a size class.

clone size	D gene	V gene	J gene	CDR3 DNA	CDR3 protein
NA	NA	TRBV19	TRBJ2-7	TGTGCCAGTAGTGTTGGGCAGGGTGGTCACTACGAGCAGTACTTC	CASSVGQGGHYEQYF
NA	NA	TRBV7-8	TRBJ2-3	TGTGCCAGCAGCTTACAGGGGACAGATACGCAGTATTTT	CASSLQGTDTQYF
NA	NA	TRBV10-1	TRBJ1-1	TGCGCCAGCAGAGACCCCGGGAGCGTGGGAGCTTTCTTT	CASRDPGSVGAFF
NA	NA	TRBV5-1	TRBJ1-1	TGCGCCAGCCTGCGGGTCCTTGTTGGGCGGGGCAAAAACACTGAAGCTTTCTTT	CASLRVLVGRGKNTEAFF
NA	TRBD1	TRBV11-2	TRBJ2-5	TGTGCCAGCAGACCACAGGGGATCCAAGAGACCCAGTACTTC	CASRPQGIQETQYF
NA	TRBD2	TRBV19	TRBJ2-1	TGTGCCAGTAGCTCTCTAGCGGGAGGGTACAATGAGCAGTTCTTC	CASSSLAGGYNEQFF
NA	NA	TRBV9	TRBJ2-7	TGTGCCAGCAGCGCCGGGACAACCTACGAGCAGTACTTC	CASSAGTTYEQYF
NA	TRBD1	TRBV15	TRBJ2-7	TGTGCCACCAGCAGAGGTACAGGGGACGAGCAGTACTTC	CATSRGTGDEQYF
once	NA	TRBV5-1	TRBJ2-1	TGCGCCAGCAGCAGCGGGTACTACAATGAGCAGTTCTTC	CASSSGYYNEQFF
NA	NA	TRBV27	TRBJ2-1	TGTGCCAGCAGTCCACCACAGGGGAGGAATGAGCAGTTCTTC	CASSPPQGRNEQFF
NA	NA	TRBV6-6	TRBJ2-3	TGTGCCAGCAGTTCCCTAGTGGATACGCAGTATTTT	CASSSLVDTQYF
NA	NA	TRBV7-9	TRBJ2-2	TGTGCCAGCAGCTTCGCCGGGGAGCTGTTTTTT	CASSFAGELFF
NA	NA	TRBV7-2	TRBJ1-2	TGTGCCAGCAGCTTAGTAGGGGGGGCGGGAAACTATGGCTACACCTTC	CASSLVGGAGNYGYTF
NA	NA	TRBV6-6	TRBJ1-1	TGTGCCAGCAGTTACCCGCCGGGACACATGAACACTGAAGCTTTCTTT	CASSYPPGHMNTEAFF
NA	NA	TRBV19	TRBJ2-7	TGTGCCAGTAGTAGCGGGAACTCGGGCGAGCAGTACTTC	CASSSGNSGEQYF
NA	NA	TRBV27	TRBJ2-3	TGTGCCAGCAGTGTAGACCCAGGGGGCACAGATACGCAGTATTTT	CASSVDPGGTDTQYF
NA	NA	TRBV2	TRBJ2-1	TGTGCCAGCAGTGAATCAGGATTAGACCAGTTCTTC	CASSESGLDQFF